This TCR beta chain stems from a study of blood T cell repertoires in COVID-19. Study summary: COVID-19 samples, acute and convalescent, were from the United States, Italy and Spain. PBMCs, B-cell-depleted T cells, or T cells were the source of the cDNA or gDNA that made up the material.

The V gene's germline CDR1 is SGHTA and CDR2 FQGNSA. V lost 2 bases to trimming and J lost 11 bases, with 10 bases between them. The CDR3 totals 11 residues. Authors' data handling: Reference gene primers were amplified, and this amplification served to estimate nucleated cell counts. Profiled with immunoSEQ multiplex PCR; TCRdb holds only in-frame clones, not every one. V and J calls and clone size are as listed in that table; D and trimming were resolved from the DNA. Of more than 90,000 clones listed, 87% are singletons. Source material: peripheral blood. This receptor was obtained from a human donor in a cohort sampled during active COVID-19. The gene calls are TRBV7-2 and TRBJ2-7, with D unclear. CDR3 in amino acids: CASSLWAEKYF. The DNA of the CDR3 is TGTGCCAGCAGCTTATGGGCAGAGAAGTACTTC.